One sample yielded the 7 T cell receptor beta chains listed below, sequenced in a study of cytomegalovirus exposure and HLA in healthy donors. PCR primers comprised 60 Vbeta and 13 Jbeta primers. The method was immunoSEQ multiplex PCR; TCRdb's version includes in-frame clones alone and lacks a portion of them. This table holds about 140,000 clones, about three quarters found once. The specimen was PBMCs. The source of these receptors is a man in his forties or fifties in good health and CMV-seropositive.

The chain combines TRBV14 with TRBJ2-2; D gene ambiguous. CDR1 SGHDN and CDR2 FVKESK come from the germline V gene. The CDR3 contains 13 residues. The V gene lost 1 base and the J gene lost 2 bases, with 2 bases spanning the gap. The CDR3 loop is CASSQVNTGELFF. DNA of the CDR3: TGTGCCAGCAGCCAAGTAAACACCGGGGAGCTGTTTTTT.

The CDR3 nucleotides are TGTGCCAGCAGTGAATTTGGGACACCAAGGGAGACCCAGTACTTC. Protein product: CASSEFGTPRETQYF. The chain recombines TRBV25-1 with TRBJ2-5; D perhaps matches TRBD1 (6 bases). With 1 base removed from V and 5 bases from J, the gap between germline ends came to 14 bases. This CDR3 region has 15 residues. Per the germline V gene, CDR1 is MGHDK and CDR2 is SYGVNS.

The chain couples TRBV2 to TRBJ2-5, with D maybe TRBD1 (6 bases). With 6 bases removed from V and 2 bases from J, the gap between germline ends came to 13 bases. Germline assignment: CDR1 SNHLY and CDR2 FYNNEI. The CDR3 sequence is 14 residues long. The DNA of the CDR3 is TGTGCCAGCAGAGACAGGAATACTCAAGAGACCCAGTACTTC. It translates to CASRDRNTQETQYF.

The chain links TRBV15 to TRBJ1-1, with D tentatively TRBD1 (5 bases). CDR3 size: 13 residues. V lost 3 bases, J lost 9 bases, and 14 bases lay in between. Germline values: CDR1 LNHNV, CDR2 YYDKDF (reference sequence). DNA of the CDR3: TGTGCCACCAGCAGGCCCCAGGACACCCAAGCTTTCTTT. Its translation is CATSRPQDTQAFF.

This chain uses TRBV2 with TRBJ2-7; 10 bases line up with TRBD2. CDR3 length: 13 amino acids. The J segment lost 7 bases and the V segment lost 8 bases, leaving 8 bases of the junction unmatched. Germline values: CDR1 SNHLY, CDR2 FYNNEI. The CDR3: CASEREGQKEQYF. DNA for the CDR3: TGTGCCAGCGAGCGGGAGGGCCAAAAGGAGCAGTACTTC.

The chain carries TRBV7-6 and TRBJ2-5; D call uncertain. Germline CDR1 and CDR2: SGHVS and FNYEAQ. Trimming shortened V by 0 bases and J by 5 bases, and 16 bases separated the two germline ends. This CDR3 is built from 16 residues. Here the CDR3 reads CASSLARGLVTETQYF. The CDR3, as DNA: TGTGCCAGCAGCTTAGCGCGAGGTCTGGTTACGGAGACCCAGTACTTC.

The chain has TRBV14 and TRBJ2-5, with 7 positions matching TRBD1. CDR3 length: 15 residues. CDR1 and CDR2 from the germline V gene are SGHDN and FVKESK. The junction had 5 bases not matched to a gene; V was cut back by 2 bases and J by 2 bases. The CDR3 region has the DNA TGTGCCAGCAGCCAATACCCAGGGGGACAAGAGACCCAGTACTTC. Translation gives CASSQYPGGQETQYF.